This T cell receptor (beta chain) stems from a study of blood T cells in healthy people across ages. Study-wide results and limits: No one knew whether donors had CMV, which possibly confounded expanded clonotype changes. Diversity of TCR beta per million T cells declined in a roughly linear way with age.

Trimming took off 4 bases at V and 8 bases at J, with 21 bases between the two ends. CDR1 SEHNR and CDR2 FQNEAQ come from the germline V gene (reference sequence). The CDR3 is 16 residues long. This clonotype was seen only a few times. Its matching antigen is unknown. A second PCR of 7 to 11 cycles used a sample-barcoded 5' primer and a J-beta primer mix. TCRdb reanalysed the 5' RACE reads using MiXCR and keeps one entry per CDR3 protein. There are 1.6 million or so distinct CDR3 sequences in the sample; approximately 32% occur only once, and 10% to 12% lies in the top ten. V and J are TRBV7-9 and TRBJ2-1; D is possibly TRBD2 (5 bases). The sample consisted of blood. The source of this sequence is a woman aged 25 to 45 in good health. The CDR3 nucleotides read TGTGCCAGCAGCTCCCACGACTTCACGGTGAGGGATGAGCAGTTCTTC. Protein product: CASSSHDFTVRDEQFF. Using reference TRBV7-9 and TRBJ2-1 for the parts outside the CDR3, the full variable domain is DTGVSQNPRHKITKRGQNVTFRCDPISEHNRLYWYRQTLGQGPEFLTYFQNEAQLEKSRLLSDRFSAERPKGSFSTLEIQRTEQGDSAMYLCASSSHDFTVRDEQFFGPGTRLTVL.